This T cell receptor beta chain was captured by sequencing in a study of cytomegalovirus exposure and HLA in healthy donors. Looking at the study overall: Membership in the Caucasian-associated ancestry cluster was found for around 81% of roughly 360 genotyped donors.

Study results and caveats: Sequencing likely generated an artifact that appeared as a cluster of highly shared sequence variants. In a later analysis, V- and J-gene trimming of beta chains associated with a DCLRE1C missense variant, replicated independently.

PCR involved 60 Vbeta and 13 Jbeta primers. Profiled with immunoSEQ multiplex PCR; TCRdb holds only in-frame clones, not every one. This sample yields roughly 120,000 clones, of which roughly 70% are seen a single time; around 0.9% belongs to the top ten. Note on this clone: What it binds is unknown.

What was sequenced was PBMCs. This TCR derives from a woman aged 30 to 39 in good health and CMV-seronegative.

The CDR3 bases are TGTGCCAGTAGCTACCTCACAGGGGTCTATGGCTACACCTTC. Translation: CASSYLTGVYGYTF. The rearrangement links TRBV19 to TRBJ1-2; 7 bases map to TRBD1. This CDR3 comprises 14 residues. V trimming: 6 bases; J trimming: 4 bases; junction bases outside the gene matches: 8. The V gene's germline CDR1 is LNHDA and CDR2 SQIVND (reference sequence).